Listed here are 20 T cell receptor beta chains from one sample, sequenced in a study of blood T cell repertoires in COVID-19. Using immunoSEQ multiplex PCR, the repertoire was profiled, and TCRdb retains in-frame clones only, with some absent. The sample holds about 250,000 clones, about 86% seen once. Specimen: peripheral blood. The receptors originated from a man older than 75 with acute or convalescent COVID-19.

The chain joins TRBV6-5 to TRBJ2-7; unclear D gene. V was clipped by 2 bases and J by 2 bases, with 13 bases between them. The germline CDR1 and CDR2 sequences are MNHEY and SVGAGI. CDR3 length: 15 amino acids. The chain's CDR3 is CASSYAQAPAYEQYF. Written as DNA, the CDR3 is TGTGCCAGCAGTTACGCTCAGGCACCAGCCTACGAGCAGTACTTC.

The rearrangement links TRBV7-9 to TRBJ1-5; D unresolved. The CDR3 runs to 12 residues. V lost 5 bases and J lost 4, with 6 bases in between. Germline CDR1 is SEHNR and CDR2 is FQNEAQ (reference sequence). The CDR3 bases are TGTGCCAGCAGCGTCCCTAATCAGCCCCAGCATTTT. As protein: CASSVPNQPQHF.

V usage is TRBV7-2 and J usage is TRBJ2-1; D remains ambiguous. The V gene's germline CDR1 is SGHTA and CDR2 FQGNSA. Trimming removed 5 bases at V and 5 bases at J, with 13 bases between. This CDR3 region has 14 residues. CDR3 bases: TGTGCCAGCAGCCGGAGATTTGCGGACAATGAGCAGTTCTTC. Its translation is CASSRRFADNEQFF.

CDR3 protein: CATSDDRVGRGTQYF. The CDR3 DNA reads TGTGCCACCAGTGACGACAGAGTAGGACGAGGGACCCAGTACTTC. The chain employs TRBV24-1 and TRBJ2-5; D is possibly TRBD1 (5 bases). Trimming left V 4 bases short and J 7 bases short, with 18 bases between. This CDR3 has 15 amino acids. Germline CDR1 and CDR2: KGHDR and SFDVKD.

The chain carries TRBV7-2 and TRBJ2-1; 9 bases agree with TRBD1. There are 15 residues in the CDR3. Germline CDR1 is SGHTA and CDR2 is FQGNSA. V shed 4 bases and J 5 bases; nucleotides not matched to a gene: 6. CDR3 DNA sequence: TGTGCCAGCAGCTCGGGACAGGGAGTGGACAATGAGCAGTTCTTC. This codes for CASSSGQGVDNEQFF.

The CDR3 is CASSQPGWDTEAFF. As DNA, the CDR3 is TGTGCCAGCAGCCAACCAGGGTGGGACACTGAAGCTTTCTTT. The rearrangement joins TRBV3-1 (or the pseudogene TRBV3-2) to TRBJ1-1; D perhaps matches TRBD1 (5 bases). From germline, CDR1 is LGHDT and CDR2 YNNKEL (reference sequence). V was trimmed by 2 bases and J by 3 bases, leaving 10 bases between them. This CDR3 has 14 residues.

This chain uses TRBV5-4 with TRBJ1-2; no reliable D call. Trimming removed 0 bases at V and 4 bases at J, with 13 bases between. Germline CDR1 and CDR2: SGHNT and YYREEE (reference sequence). This CDR3 contains 15 residues. This chain's CDR3 is CASSLDGREGYGYTF. CDR3 bases: TGTGCCAGCAGCTTGGACGGACGGGAGGGCTATGGCTACACCTTC.

V is TRBV29-1 and J is TRBJ1-1, with 7 bases matching TRBD1. There are 13 residues in the CDR3. Germline CDR1 and CDR2: SQVTM and ANQGSEA. V was clipped by 7 bases and J by 4 bases; unmatched bases: 9. The CDR3 loop reads CSADVQGSTEAFF. In DNA form, the CDR3 reads TGCAGCGCTGACGTACAGGGGAGCACTGAAGCTTTCTTT.

The chain combines TRBV19 with TRBJ2-3; D may be TRBD2 (5 bases). The germline CDR1 and CDR2 sequences are LNHDA and SQIVND (reference sequence). CDR3 length equals 15 residues. With 5 bases removed from V and 0 bases from J, the gap between germline ends came to 12 bases. Written as DNA, the CDR3 is TGTGCCAGTAGTTGGGAGCATAGGAGCACAGATACGCAGTATTTT. This sequence encodes CASSWEHRSTDTQYF.

The V gene is TRBV7-2, the J gene TRBJ2-5, with 9 positions matching TRBD1. This CDR3 spans 16 amino acids. Germline V CDR1 and CDR2: SGHTA, FQGNSA. V shed 6 bases, J shed 3 bases, and the junction held 11 bases outside the gene matches. Here the CDR3 reads CASRDRGWKREETQYF. As DNA, the CDR3 is TGTGCCAGCAGGGACAGGGGATGGAAGAGAGAAGAGACCCAGTACTTC.

This clone was detected only a few times. CDR3 sequence: CASSYEGQDYNEQFF. The DNA for the CDR3 is TGTGCCAGCAGCTACGAAGGACAGGATTACAATGAGCAGTTCTTC. The genes are TRBV7-2 and TRBJ2-1; TRBD1 aligns across 7 bases. The CDR3 spans 15 residues. Looked up from germline, CDR1 is SGHTA and CDR2 is FQGNSA. J gave up 4 bases and V 4 bases, and 7 bases lay outside the gene matches.

The chain carries TRBV28 and TRBJ2-7; 7 bases map to TRBD1. CDR3 size: 15 residues. The trim removed 3 bases at V and 3 bases at J, leaving 8 bases unmatched. The germline V gene has CDR1 MDHEN and CDR2 SYDVKM. CDR3: CASSFSGTASYEQYF. The DNA for the CDR3 is TGTGCCAGCAGTTTTTCCGGGACAGCTAGCTACGAGCAGTACTTC.

The V gene is TRBV18, the J gene TRBJ2-2, with 9 positions matching TRBD1. Germline CDR1 and CDR2: KGHSH and LQKENI. CDR3 length: 19 amino acids. The V gene end was trimmed by 7 bases and the J gene end by 4 bases; junction bases not matched to a gene: 19. The CDR3 DNA reads TGTGCCAGCTATAAAAACCTCCCGGGACAGGGAGCTGGCACCGGGGAGCTGTTTTTT. It is translated as CASYKNLPGQGAGTGELFF. The variable domain in full, completed from reference TRBV18 and TRBJ2-2, reads NAGVMQNPRHLVRRRGQEARLRCSPMKGHSHVYWYRQLPEEGLKFMVYLQKENIIDESGMPKERFSAEFPKEGPSILRIQQVVRGDSAAYFCASYKNLPGQGAGTGELFFGEGSRLTVL.

The J gene is TRBJ1-6, the V gene TRBV6-5; 7 nucleotides line up with TRBD1. Germline trimming cut 6 bases from V and 8 bases from J; bases unmatched to any gene: 7. The CDR3 covers 14 residues. Germline values: CDR1 MNHEY, CDR2 SVGAGI. The CDR3 loop is CASRPGQPHSPLHF. Written as DNA, the CDR3 is TGTGCCAGCAGACCGGGACAGCCTCATTCACCCCTCCACTTT.

The chain joins TRBV7-9 to TRBJ1-1, with 7 bases aligning to TRBD1. The CDR3 covers 16 residues. The junction had 10 bases not matched to a gene; V was cut back by 5 bases and J by 1 base. The germline gives CDR1 SEHNR, CDR2 FQNEAQ (reference sequence). The CDR3 here is CASSLRVGQPNTEAFF. The CDR3 nucleotides read TGTGCCAGCAGCCTACGGGTGGGACAGCCGAACACTGAAGCTTTCTTT.

The J gene is TRBJ2-7, the V gene TRBV6-5; 8 bases are shared with TRBD2. V was pared by 6 bases and J by 6 bases, with 10 bases of the junction left unmatched. Germline V gene sequence: CDR1 MNHEY, CDR2 SVGAGI. CDR3 length: 14 amino acids. CDR3 DNA sequence: TGTGCCAGCAGGTTCAGAGCGGGAGAAGGCGAGCAGTACTTC. Its translation is CASRFRAGEGEQYF.

The genes are TRBV18 and TRBJ2-7; TRBD1 matches 8 bases. The CDR3 runs to 14 residues. J gave up 6 bases and V 3 bases, and 7 bases lay outside the gene matches. Looked up from germline, CDR1 is KGHSH and CDR2 is LQKENI. The chain's CDR3 is CASSPSRGTGEQYF. The CDR3 nucleotides read TGTGCCAGCTCACCCTCCCGCGGGACAGGCGAGCAGTACTTC.

The CDR3 loop reads CASSILLYEKLFF. CDR3 sequence (DNA): TGTGCCAGTAGTATACTATTGTATGAAAAACTGTTTTTT. The V and J genes are TRBV19 and TRBJ1-4; D is uncertain. Trimming took off 2 bases at V and 6 bases at J, with 7 bases between the two ends. This CDR3 comprises 13 residues. CDR1 and CDR2 (germline): LNHDA, SQIVND (reference sequence). The whole variable domain, filled in from reference TRBV19 and TRBJ1-4, reads DGGITQSPKYLFRKEGQNVTLSCEQNLNHDAMYWYRQDPGQGLRLIYYSQIVNDFQKGDIAEGYSVSREKKESFPLTVTSAQKNPTAFYLCASSILLYEKLFFGSGTQLSVL.

CDR3 residues: CASSTYYGTGATYNEQFF. In DNA form, the CDR3 reads TGTGCCAGCTCAACCTACTACGGGACAGGCGCCACCTACAATGAGCAGTTCTTC. The chain links TRBV18 to TRBJ2-1; the match to TRBD1 covers 8 bases. CDR3 length: 18 amino acids. With V trimmed by 5 bases and J by 2 bases, 14 bases remained unmatched. In germline, CDR1 is KGHSH, CDR2 LQKENI.

The chain carries TRBV7-3 and TRBJ1-6, with 9 bases fitting TRBD1. Germline loops: CDR1 SGHTA, CDR2 FQGTGA. V gave up 5 bases and J gave up 15 bases; unmatched junction bases: 11. The CDR3 is 14 residues long. The CDR3 bases are TGTGCCAGCAGCCCGGGACAGGGCTCCTCGGGCCTCCACTTT. Encoded protein: CASSPGQGSSGLHF.